Following are 30 T cell receptor beta chains from one sample sequenced in a study of T cell repertoires in cytomegalovirus infection. TCRdb re-called the reads through MiXCR, storing one row per CDR3 protein. The data show some 270,000 distinct CDR3 sequences, roughly 21% seen once. The antigens these receptors bind are not known. Material: cultured PBMCs, obtained from culture after CMV antigen stimulation. Source of these receptors: a human donor in good health (CMV status not recorded). Some clones in this sample may be carry-over from other donors' samples.

This clonotype was observed a few times. This sequence joins TRBV10-3 and TRBJ1-2; no firm D call. V was cut by 5 bases and J by 4 bases, with 17 bases left in between. The CDR3 totals 15 residues. The germline CDR1 and CDR2 sequences are ENHRY and SYGVKD. Here the CDR3 DNA reads TGTGCCATCAGTACCCGACACACGGACCTCTATGGCTACACCTTC. This codes for CAISTRHTDLYGYTF.

The V and J genes are TRBV7-2 and TRBJ2-3; 12 nucleotides align to TRBD2. The CDR3 runs 16 residues. The trim removed 0 bases at V and 4 bases at J, leaving 2 bases unmatched. Germline assignment: CDR1 SGHTA and CDR2 FQGNSA. As DNA, the CDR3 is TGTGCCAGCAGCTTAGCGACTAGCGGGAGTTCAGATACGCAGTATTTT. Residues: CASSLATSGSSDTQYF.

This clonotype was observed a few times. Here the CDR3 reads CASGLWGGDTKETQYF. The CDR3, as DNA: TGTGCTAGTGGTTTGTGGGGGGGGGACACGAAAGAGACCCAGTACTTC. V and J are TRBV12-5 and TRBJ2-5; possibly TRBD2 for D (7 bases). CDR1 LGHNT and CDR2 FRNRAP come from the germline V gene. The CDR3 has 16 amino acids. The V and J ends lost 2 bases and 3 bases respectively, with 16 bases between them.

This clonotype was found many times. CDR3 protein: CASSFSGTRGDTQYF. CDR3 DNA sequence: TGTGCCAGCAGCTTTTCCGGGACTAGAGGTGATACGCAGTATTTT. The chain has TRBV7-8 and TRBJ2-3, with 8 bases identical to TRBD2. The J segment lost 6 bases and the V segment lost 3 bases, leaving 8 bases of the junction unmatched. The CDR3 is 15 residues long. In germline, CDR1 is SGHVS, CDR2 FQNEAQ.

This clonotype was detected many times. The chain combines TRBV7-2 with TRBJ2-1; TRBD2 matches at 7 bases. Germline V gene lookup returns CDR1 SGHTA and CDR2 FQGNSA. The CDR3 sequence is 17 residues long. The ends lost 5 bases at V and 5 bases at J; junction bases unmatched: 15. The CDR3: CASSGRLRERVNNEQFF. The CDR3 region has the DNA TGTGCCAGCAGCGGAAGGTTGCGGGAGCGTGTAAACAATGAGCAGTTCTTC.

The chain carries TRBV27 and TRBJ2-5, with D possibly being TRBD1 (5 bases). CDR1 is MNHEY, CDR2 SMNVEV, per germline (reference sequence). The CDR3 is 14 amino acids. The V and J ends lost 7 bases and 2 bases respectively, with 14 bases between them. CDR3 in DNA: TGTGCCAGCAAAGAGACAGCCGCTCAAGAGACCCAGTACTTC. This translates into CASKETAAQETQYF.

The chain has TRBV5-4 and TRBJ2-1, with D perhaps being TRBD1 or TRBD2 (5 bases each). The CDR3 sequence is 15 residues long. Trimming shortened V by 0 bases and J by 7 bases, and 14 bases separated the two germline ends. From germline, CDR1 is SGHNT and CDR2 YYREEE (reference sequence). DNA of the CDR3: TGTGCCAGCAGCTTGGAGGCCCAGGGAGAGAATGAGCAGTTCTTC. Amino acid sequence: CASSLEAQGENEQFF.

This clonotype was found many times. The V and J genes are TRBV25-1 and TRBJ1-1; perhaps TRBD1 as D (6 bases). Looked up from germline, CDR1 is MGHDK and CDR2 is SYGVNS. The CDR3 is 13 amino acids. Between the trimmed V and J ends, which lost 1 base and 14 bases, there was a span of 17 bases. The CDR3 region has the DNA TGTGCCAGCAGTGAATCGGGCAGAACGGGACAATTCTTT. Translation: CASSESGRTGQFF.

V is TRBV12-3 or TRBV12-4 and J is TRBJ1-1; D call uncertain. Trimming left V 2 bases short and J 6 bases short, with 10 bases between. This CDR3 region has 13 residues. The DNA for the CDR3 is TGTGCCAGCAGTTTATTCGGAGACGCTGAAGCTTTCTTT. Translated: CASSLFGDAEAFF.

This clonotype was recorded many times. The genes are TRBV7-8 and TRBJ2-5; TRBD2 aligns across 10 bases. CDR1 is SGHVS, CDR2 FQNEAQ, per germline. The CDR3 contains 16 residues. V trimming: 7 bases; J trimming: 5 bases; junction bases outside the gene matches: 13. CDR3 sequence (DNA): TGTGCCAGCACCCTAGGCCGGGGACTAGCGCCGGAGACCCAGTACTTC. Encoded protein: CASTLGRGLAPETQYF.

This clonotype has a count of ten or more. The genes are TRBV7-2 and TRBJ2-2, with no clear D. Trimming shortened V by 3 bases and J by 1 base, and 15 bases separated the two germline ends. This CDR3 contains 17 residues. Looked up from germline, CDR1 is SGHTA and CDR2 is FQGNSA. The CDR3 region is CASSFERPPGNTGELFF. In DNA form, the CDR3 reads TGTGCCAGCAGCTTCGAGAGGCCGCCAGGGAACACCGGGGAGCTGTTTTTT.

This clonotype has just a few counts. This chain joins TRBV12-5 and TRBJ1-2, with D uncertain. The V and J ends lost 5 bases and 4 bases respectively, with 11 bases between them. The germline V gene encodes CDR1 LGHNT and CDR2 FRNRAP. The CDR3 extends over 13 amino acids. CDR3 in amino acids: CASGPRAPYGYTF. The CDR3 nucleotides are TGTGCTAGTGGTCCCCGGGCCCCCTATGGCTACACCTTC.

V is TRBV6-6 and J is TRBJ2-7, with D unresolved. V lost 6 bases, J lost 5 bases, and 11 bases lay in between. Germline V gives CDR1 MNHNY, CDR2 SVGAGI (reference sequence). CDR3 length equals 12 residues. The CDR3 is CASSPYKDEQYF. CDR3 in DNA: TGTGCCAGCAGCCCCTATAAGGACGAGCAGTACTTC.

In its sample, this clonotype was seen a few times. The chain employs TRBV4-2 and TRBJ1-5, with a weak D call TRBD1 (6 bases). CDR1 and CDR2 from the germline V gene are LGHNA and YNFKEQ. V lost 0 bases to trimming and J lost 2 bases, with 11 bases between them. This CDR3 spans 16 amino acids. This CDR3 reads CASSQDQGGGNQPQHF. The DNA for the CDR3 is TGTGCCAGCAGCCAAGATCAAGGGGGGGGCAATCAGCCCCAGCATTTT.

This clonotype was counted a few times. The rearrangement joins TRBV18 to TRBJ1-6; the D is unclear. The CDR3 extends over 15 amino acids. Germline V gene data show CDR1 as KGHSH and CDR2 as LQKENI. Trimming shortened V by 3 bases and J by 2 bases, and 8 bases separated the two germline ends. This chain's CDR3 is CASSPPGTYNSPLHF. The CDR3 DNA reads as TGTGCCAGCTCACCCCCAGGCACCTATAATTCACCCCTCCACTTT.

This rearrangement joins TRBV19 to TRBJ1-3; 7 nucleotides line up with TRBD1. The trim removed 7 bases at V and 0 bases at J, leaving 6 bases unmatched. The CDR3 has 15 amino acids. The germline V gene encodes CDR1 LNHDA and CDR2 SQIVND (reference sequence). The chain's CDR3 is CASTTQGGSGNTIYF. CDR3 bases: TGTGCCAGTACCACCCAGGGGGGCTCTGGAAACACCATATATTTT.

This clonotype was seen a few times. The chain uses TRBV4-3 and TRBJ2-3; perhaps D is TRBD1 or TRBD2 (5 bases each). Trimming left V 0 bases short and J 3 bases short, with 13 bases between. Germline V CDR1 and CDR2: LGHNA, YSLEER. The CDR3 sequence is 16 residues long. The CDR3 reads CASSQDGGVGTDTQYF. CDR3 nucleotide sequence: TGCGCCAGCAGCCAAGATGGGGGAGTGGGTACAGATACGCAGTATTTT.

The chain combines TRBV6-1 with TRBJ2-1; TRBD2 matches 8 bases. The trim removed 7 bases at V and 0 bases at J, leaving 14 bases unmatched. CDR1 is MNHNS and CDR2 is SASEGT in the germline V gene. The CDR3 length is 18 residues. Here the CDR3 reads CASKILSAGVGSYNEQFF. The CDR3 nucleotides read TGTGCCAGCAAAATACTATCAGCGGGAGTGGGCTCCTACAATGAGCAGTTCTTC.

The chain couples TRBV27 to TRBJ1-1; perhaps TRBD1 as D (5 bases). V lost 6 bases, J lost 5 bases, and 22 bases lay in between. The CDR3 is 16 amino acids. Germline V gene sequence: CDR1 MNHEY, CDR2 SMNVEV (reference sequence). CDR3 sequence reads: CASSIAGPRGKTEAFF. In nucleotides, the CDR3 is TGTGCCAGCAGCATCGCCGGTCCGAGGGGTAAGACTGAAGCTTTCTTT.

This clonotype has ten or more counts. This CDR3 is CASSLGYPTSYPPDTQYF. In DNA, the CDR3 is TGTGCCAGCAGCTTAGGCTACCCTACTAGCTATCCACCCGATACGCAGTATTTT. The chain is built from TRBV7-2 and TRBJ2-3; D may be TRBD2 (6 bases). Germline-derived CDR1 and CDR2 are SGHTA and FQGNSA. This CDR3 has 18 amino acids. The ends were cut back, 1 base at V and 6 bases at J, with 23 bases in the middle.

A few counts support this clonotype. The chain combines TRBV5-4 with TRBJ2-1, with 9 bases lining up with TRBD2. The germline gives CDR1 SGHNT, CDR2 YYREEE (reference sequence). Germline trimming cut 4 bases from V and 2 bases from J; bases unmatched to any gene: 4. There are 15 residues in the CDR3. The CDR3 here is CASSAPSGAYNEQFF. CDR3 DNA: TGTGCCAGCAGCGCGCCTAGCGGGGCCTACAATGAGCAGTTCTTC.

V gene TRBV29-1 combines with J gene TRBJ2-3; D is ambiguous. Germline CDR1 is SQVTM and CDR2 is ANQGSEA. There are 12 residues in the CDR3. V was shortened by 5 bases and J by 0 bases, with 6 bases between the two germline ends. CDR3 in DNA: TGCAGCGTTCATAGTAGCACAGATACGCAGTATTTT. Amino acid sequence: CSVHSSTDTQYF.

This clonotype was seen many times. The rearrangement joins TRBV7-2 to TRBJ2-5, with TRBD2 identical over 7 bases. The germline CDR1 and CDR2 sequences are SGHTA and FQGNSA. The CDR3 has 14 amino acids. V shed 3 bases and J 5 bases; nucleotides not matched to a gene: 6. The DNA of the CDR3 is TGTGCCAGCAGCTTGCAGGGAGGGAGGGAGACCCAGTACTTC. As protein: CASSLQGGRETQYF. Based on the CDR3 plus reference TRBV7-2 and TRBJ2-5, the full variable domain is GAGVSQSPSNKVTEKGKDVELRCDPISGHTALYWYRQSLGQGLEFLIYFQGNSAPDKSGLPSDRFSAERTGGSVSTLTIQRTQQEDSAVYLCASSLQGGRETQYFGPGTRLLVL.

V gene TRBV24-1 combines with J gene TRBJ2-3, with D perhaps being TRBD1 or TRBD2 (5 bases each). Trimming removed 4 bases from V and 6 bases from J, with 16 bases in between. The length of the CDR3 is 15 residues. Germline V lookup: CDR1 KGHDR, CDR2 SFDVKD. The CDR3 reads CATSDRDGRGDTQYF. DNA for the CDR3: TGTGCCACCAGTGACAGGGACGGGCGCGGGGATACGCAGTATTTT.

This clonotype was seen a few times. CDR3 residues: CASSYSIVGEAETQYF. CDR3 bases: TGTGCCAGCAGTTACTCGATTGTCGGGGAAGCCGAGACCCAGTACTTC. This chain uses TRBV6-5 with TRBJ2-5; tentative D call: TRBD2 (5 bases). Trimming removed 0 bases at V and 5 bases at J, with 16 bases between. The germline gives CDR1 MNHEY, CDR2 SVGAGI. The CDR3 is 16 residues long.

This clonotype has a handful of counts. The J gene is TRBJ2-7, the V gene TRBV10-3; no definite D call. The CDR3 is 15 amino acids. Germline assignment: CDR1 ENHRY and CDR2 SYGVKD. Between the trimmed V and J ends, which lost 2 bases and 0 bases, there was a span of 11 bases. The CDR3 region is CAISEGLLSSYEQYF. The DNA for the CDR3 is TGTGCCATCAGTGAGGGCCTGCTGAGCTCCTACGAGCAGTACTTC.

This clonotype was picked up many times. V gene TRBV28 combines with J gene TRBJ2-1; possible D gene TRBD2, 5 bases. Germline assignment: CDR1 MDHEN and CDR2 SYDVKM. The CDR3 sequence is 14 residues long. Trimming took off 6 bases at V and 2 bases at J, with 11 bases between the two ends. The CDR3 nucleotides are TGTGCCAGCAGGGAGGACTTCCCCTACAATGAGCAGTTCTTC. Translated: CASREDFPYNEQFF.

The chain's CDR3 is CASKSSGSINEQFF. The CDR3 coding sequence is TGTGCCAGCAAATCCAGCGGGAGTATTAATGAGCAGTTCTTC. The rearrangement uses TRBV6-2 or TRBV6-3 and TRBJ2-1; 8 nucleotides line up with TRBD2. Trimming removed 7 bases from V and 7 bases from J; junction bases left unmatched: 9. Germline V gene lookup returns CDR1 MNHEY and CDR2 SVGEGT. This CDR3 contains 14 residues.

DNA for the CDR3: TGTGCCAGCAGTTTCGACTTGATCCAAGAGACCCAGTACTTC. The encoded protein is CASSFDLIQETQYF. V and J are TRBV28 and TRBJ2-5, with D uncertain. CDR3 length: 14 residues. The germline CDR1 and CDR2 sequences are MDHEN and SYDVKM. Between the trimmed V and J ends, which lost 3 bases and 1 base, there was a span of 9 bases.

The chain has TRBV20-1 and TRBJ1-4, with D maybe TRBD1 (5 bases). Germline lookup yields CDR1 DFQATT and CDR2 SNEGSKA (reference sequence). CDR3 size: 15 residues. V was pared by 0 bases and J by 8 bases, with 16 bases between. This CDR3 is CSAREEGVFREKLFF. CDR3 bases: TGCAGTGCTAGAGAGGAAGGGGTTTTTCGAGAAAAACTGTTTTTT.